The sample holds a few counts of the clone carrying this T cell receptor (beta chain). The PCR used 60 Vbeta and 13 Jbeta primers. The method was immunoSEQ multiplex PCR; TCRdb's version includes in-frame clones alone and lacks a portion of them. The repertoire holds 200,000 to 300,000 clones, with about four fifths as singletons. V dropped 3 bases and J dropped 7; count of bases not matched to a gene: 14. Per germline, CDR1 LGHNA and CDR2 YNFKEQ. CDR3 size: 17 residues. The sample comes from a study of cytomegalovirus exposure and HLA in healthy donors. Across the whole study: Genotyping showed less than 85% of about 370 donors falling in the Caucasian-associated ancestry cluster.

The rearrangement links TRBV4-2 to TRBJ2-1; the match to TRBD1 covers 8 bases. This clonotype originated in a woman between 40 and 55 years old in good health and CMV-seropositive. Input material: PBMCs. In nucleotides, the CDR3 is TGTGCCAGCAGCCAGGACCCAGGGGGCGGCTTGATGAATGAGCAGTTCTTC. It specifies CASSQDPGGGLMNEQFF.